The rows below give T cell receptor beta chains drawn from one sample of a study of CD8 T cells in Susac syndrome. TCRdb independently ran MiXCR on the immunoSEQ multiplex PCR reads; one entry per CDR3 protein. The sample contains 150,000 to 160,000 distinct CDR3 sequences, 95% to 96% of which appear only once. The sample comprised CD8+ T cells from PBMCs. The receptors here all came from a human donor with multiple sclerosis. Both conserved end residues are part of each CDR3. D genes are given only for firm matches. Not every row has a clone size; where given, it reads once, few, many or a size class.

d_gene	v_gene	abundance	j_gene	CDR3nt	CDR3aa
NA	TRBV7-9	NA	TRBJ1-5	TGTGCCAGCAGCGATCAGAATCAGCCCCAGCATTTT	CASSDQNQPQHF
TRBD1	TRBV19	NA	TRBJ2-1	TGTGCCTCGGGCGACAGGGGTAGTTACAATGAGCAGTTCTTC	CASGDRGSYNEQFF
TRBD2	TRBV20-1	NA	TRBJ2-2	TGCAGTGCTAGGGGAGCGGGGGCGAGCGGGGAGCTGTTTTTT	CSARGAGASGELFF
TRBD1	TRBV7-8	NA	TRBJ2-7	TGTGCCAGCAGCCCCGGGACAGCGTATTCTCCCTACGAGCAGTACTTC	CASSPGTAYSPYEQYF
TRBD2	TRBV5-1	NA	TRBJ2-3	TGCGCCAGCAGGTTGACTAGCGGGGGAACAGATACGCAGTATTTT	CASRLTSGGTDTQYF
TRBD1	TRBV24-1	NA	TRBJ2-3	TGTGCCACCGCCTCGGGGACAGGGTTGACAGATACGCAGTATTTT	CATASGTGLTDTQYF
NA	TRBV13	NA	TRBJ2-3	TGTGCCAGCAGCCAAAAGGGGGGTCGGGGCTACACAGATACGCAGTATTTT	CASSQKGGRGYTDTQYF
NA	TRBV28	once	TRBJ2-7	TGTGCCAGCAGTTTAGGCAGGGAAGACGAGCAGTACTTC	CASSLGREDEQYF
NA	TRBV4-1	NA	TRBJ2-7	TGCGCCAGCAGCCAAGATGAAGATTTCTACGAGCAGTACTTC	CASSQDEDFYEQYF
NA	TRBV5-1	NA	TRBJ2-1	TGCGCCAGCAGCTTGTGGGGAGAGGAGCAGTTCTTC	CASSLWGEEQFF
TRBD1	TRBV7-8	NA	TRBJ2-7	TGTGCCAGCACCCCAGCGAGGGGGCAAAACTACGAGCAGTACTTC	CASTPARGQNYEQYF
TRBD1	TRBV7-9	NA	TRBJ2-5	TGTGCCAGCAGCTTAAGAGGGACAGGGATAGAAGAGACCCAGTACTTC	CASSLRGTGIEETQYF
TRBD2	TRBV11-2	NA	TRBJ2-3	TGTGCCAGCAGCTTCCTCCGGGGAGGGGTCACAGATACGCAGTATTTT	CASSFLRGGVTDTQYF
TRBD1	TRBV27	NA	TRBJ2-7	TGTGCCAGCAGTTTGGGAGCGGGACAGGGATCCTACGAGCAGTACTTC	CASSLGAGQGSYEQYF
TRBD2	TRBV29-1	NA	TRBJ2-3	TGCAGCGTTGAGCAACCAGGACTAGCGGGGGGCCCTGGGACGCAGTATTTT	CSVEQPGLAGGPGTQYF
TRBD1	TRBV20-1	NA	TRBJ1-2	TGCAGTGCTAGAGTCGGGACAGACTATGGCTACACCTTC	CSARVGTDYGYTF
NA	TRBV2	NA	TRBJ2-7	TGTGCCAGCAGTGAAGCAAAAGGGGCTGAGGAGCAGTACTTC	CASSEAKGAEEQYF
NA	TRBV15	NA	TRBJ2-7	TGTGCCACCAGCATGGGGGCAGGGGTGTACGAGCAGTACTTC	CATSMGAGVYEQYF
TRBD1	TRBV29-1	NA	TRBJ1-2	TGCAGCGTTGGACAGGGTGATGATGGCTACACCTTC	CSVGQGDDGYTF
NA	TRBV6-5	NA	TRBJ1-5	TGTGCCAGCAGTACGGGACGGAATCAGCCCCAGCATTTT	CASSTGRNQPQHF
NA	TRBV7-3	NA	TRBJ2-1	TGTGCCAGCAGCCTGGATCCGGGGGAGCAGTTCTTC	CASSLDPGEQFF
NA	TRBV11-2	NA	TRBJ2-5	TGTGCCAGCAGCTTGGAGGGGGTTGTGACCGAAAGAGAGACCCAGTACTTC	CASSLEGVVTERETQYF
TRBD1	TRBV29-1	NA	TRBJ2-7	TGCAGCGTTGAAGGGACAGGGATTTTATTTCACGAGCAGTACTTC	CSVEGTGILFHEQYF
NA	TRBV12-3/TRBV12-4	NA	TRBJ2-2	TGTGCCAGCAGTCCCATAGCGAGAACCGGGGAGCTGTTTTTT	CASSPIARTGELFF
NA	TRBV13	NA	TRBJ2-1	TGTGCCAGCAGCTTAGGCGTCCCGGGCGGTAATGAGCAGTTCTTC	CASSLGVPGGNEQFF
TRBD2	TRBV7-8	NA	TRBJ2-1	TGTGCCAGCAGCTTACCCCGCGGGGGGGGTAACAATGAGCAGTTCTTC	CASSLPRGGGNNEQFF
TRBD2	TRBV7-9	NA	TRBJ2-7	TGTGCCAGCAGCTCCCTGACGGGGAGGGTCTCCTACGAGCAGTACTTC	CASSSLTGRVSYEQYF
NA	TRBV18	NA	TRBJ2-3	TGTGCCAGCTCACCCGAGGGGAAAAGCACAGATACGCAGTATTTT	CASSPEGKSTDTQYF
NA	TRBV5-1	once	TRBJ2-1	TGCGCCAGCAGCCTAGGGACTGTCGGCGATGAGCAGTTCTTC	CASSLGTVGDEQFF
TRBD2	TRBV7-9	NA	TRBJ2-7	TGTGCCAGCAGCTCCCCGGGAGGAGTCGAGCAGTACTTC	CASSSPGGVEQYF
NA	TRBV3-1	NA	TRBJ2-6	TGTGCCAGCAGCCAAGGAATCGGCCAGGGCACGTCTGGGGCCAACGTCCTGACTTTC	CASSQGIGQGTSGANVLTF
TRBD2	TRBV6-2/TRBV6-3	NA	TRBJ2-4	TGTGCCAGCAGTTACGGACTAGCGGGGGGCGAAAACATTCAGTACTTC	CASSYGLAGGENIQYF
NA	TRBV9	NA	TRBJ2-2	TGTGCCAGCAGTGATTTAAGGGAGGACACCGGGGAGCTGTTTTTT	CASSDLREDTGELFF
NA	TRBV29-1	NA	TRBJ1-1	TGCAGCGTTTTGACGGGACCCACTGAAGCTTTCTTT	CSVLTGPTEAFF
TRBD1	TRBV2	NA	TRBJ2-1	TGTGCCAGCAGTGAACCACAGGGGGCAAATGAGCAGTTCTTC	CASSEPQGANEQFF
NA	TRBV4-2	NA	TRBJ2-7	TGTGCCAGCAGCCAAGGGACGGTCGGTGGCCTAGCGAGTTACGAGCAGTACTTC	CASSQGTVGGLASYEQYF
TRBD1	TRBV4-1	NA	TRBJ1-1	TGCGCCAGCAGCCAATGGACAGGGGGAATTGAAGCTTTCTTT	CASSQWTGGIEAFF
NA	TRBV27	NA	TRBJ2-5	TGTGCCAGCAGTTTTGCGGGACGAACACAAGAGACCCAGTACTTC	CASSFAGRTQETQYF
TRBD1	TRBV29-1	NA	TRBJ2-7	TGCAGCGTTGAAGACCCTTCTTCCGGGACAGGGGCCTACGAGCAGTACTTC	CSVEDPSSGTGAYEQYF
NA	TRBV5-1	NA	TRBJ1-2	TGCGCCAGCAGCCTTGGGCGGGGCTATGGCTACACCTTC	CASSLGRGYGYTF
NA	TRBV2	once	TRBJ1-1	TGTGCCAGCAGTGAAGCGCTTAGGGGAGGAAACACTGAAGCTTTCTTT	CASSEALRGGNTEAFF
NA	TRBV2	once	TRBJ2-3	TGTGCCAGTTGGACAGGCACAGATACGCAGTATTTT	CASWTGTDTQYF
NA	TRBV29-1	NA	TRBJ1-2	TGCAGCGGTGTGGTGAACCTCTATGGCTACACCTTC	CSGVVNLYGYTF
NA	TRBV30	NA	TRBJ1-5	TGTGCCTGGAACGAAGAGGCTCAGCCCCAGCATTTT	CAWNEEAQPQHF
NA	TRBV7-9	NA	TRBJ2-4	TGTGCCAGCAGCTTAGACGGGACTGGGGGAAACATTCAGTACTTC	CASSLDGTGGNIQYF